These T cell receptor beta chains were read from a single sample in a study of regulatory T cells in long-lasting Graves disease. TCRdb re-called the multiplex PCR reads through MiXCR, storing one row per CDR3 protein. Among under 400,000 distinct CDR3 sequences listed, 16% were seen once. This same sample was also taken into another study, of T cells in Graves' hyperthyroidism and ophthalmopathy.

The specimen was peripheral blood mononuclear cells (PBMCs), collected at new diagnosis, from a patient treated with antithyroid drugs. Source of these receptors: a man aged 40-49 years with Graves disease. The conserved cysteine and the conserved F or W are not part of the CDR3 here.

CDR3aa,j_gene,v_gene
ASSWGYTGELF,TRBJ2-2,TRBV12-3/TRBV12-4
ASSQYSPGANEKLF,TRBJ1-4,TRBV6-1
ASSPHHGTGNTGELF,TRBJ2-2,TRBV7-6
ASSSRTGDTEAF,TRBJ1-1,TRBV7-9
ASSFVEAEAF,TRBJ1-1,TRBV12-3/TRBV12-4
ASSQWAGKTYNEQF,TRBJ2-1,TRBV4-1
ASSYQAQSTEAF,TRBJ1-1,TRBV6-5
ASSLESVLPEAF,TRBJ1-1,TRBV12-3/TRBV12-4
ASSPGTGSSSYEQY,TRBJ2-7,TRBV5-1
ASSQAGGLSSYNEQF,TRBJ2-1,TRBV28
ASRVQGTFRTQY,TRBJ2-3,TRBV2
SARMSLAAPWGEQF,TRBJ2-1,TRBV20-1
ASSLGTTLGF,TRBJ2-1,TRBV7-9
ATRLLTSANNEQF,TRBJ2-1,TRBV5-1
ASSRPSGTGSSYEQY,TRBJ2-7,TRBV4-2
ATRMLLAGGDTQY,TRBJ2-3,TRBV10-3
ASRGANTGELF,TRBJ2-2,TRBV7-3
ASSLPSGGSSYNEQF,TRBJ2-1,TRBV7-9
ASSQGGGPYEQY,TRBJ2-7,TRBV4-3
ASSLEGRALDPYNEQF,TRBJ2-1,TRBV7-8
ASSYSLGQENTEAF,TRBJ1-1,TRBV6-2/TRBV6-3
ASNLAPGGRGTDTQY,TRBJ2-3,TRBV11-2
ASSLQTYSYEQY,TRBJ2-7,TRBV5-5
ASCGTEIYNEQF,TRBJ2-1,TRBV12-3/TRBV12-4
ASSLFLFLRNSGNTIY,TRBJ1-3,TRBV12-3/TRBV12-4
ASSEDGGQETQY,TRBJ2-5,TRBV2
ASRDREGNSPLH,TRBJ1-6,TRBV12-3/TRBV12-4
ASSLGQGALEQF,TRBJ2-1,TRBV5-1
AGSLEGTGNTGELF,TRBJ2-2,TRBV5-1
ASSRRGFGTDTQY,TRBJ2-3,TRBV4-3
ASSFSSSGGEEETQY,TRBJ2-5,TRBV11-3
ASSPRGARVQADTQY,TRBJ2-3,TRBV6-1
SAITSNQPQH,TRBJ1-5,TRBV20-1
ASSLDNEQF,TRBJ2-1,TRBV6-1
ASSVESGGDNEQF,TRBJ2-1,TRBV9
ASSPVDAYNEQF,TRBJ2-1,TRBV5-8
ASTQNTGELF,TRBJ2-2,TRBV2
ASGGLDTEAF,TRBJ1-1,TRBV28
ASSLARDTEAS,TRBJ1-1,TRBV5-1
SPWGGPEATRNYGYT,TRBJ1-2,TRBV20-1
ASRSHYRDRLTGANVLT,TRBJ2-6,TRBV27
ASRFELSNKQF,TRBJ2-1,TRBV27
ASASPGNTGELF,TRBJ2-2,TRBV19
AWKGGAGIYNEQF,TRBJ2-1,TRBV30
ASSPRQGNRAF,TRBJ1-1,TRBV28
ASSSPGGTNEKLF,TRBJ1-4,TRBV28
ASSQEQGIFYGYT,TRBJ1-2,TRBV2
ASSELAKNIQY,TRBJ2-4,TRBV2
ASSLLGVATDTQY,TRBJ2-3,TRBV12-3/TRBV12-4
ASSPPAGAYEQY,TRBJ2-7,TRBV2
ASSQVGRYEQY,TRBJ2-7,TRBV4-1
ASSQSGQPEETQY,TRBJ2-5,TRBV4-2
ASSLSGAGGENTEAF,TRBJ1-1,TRBV28